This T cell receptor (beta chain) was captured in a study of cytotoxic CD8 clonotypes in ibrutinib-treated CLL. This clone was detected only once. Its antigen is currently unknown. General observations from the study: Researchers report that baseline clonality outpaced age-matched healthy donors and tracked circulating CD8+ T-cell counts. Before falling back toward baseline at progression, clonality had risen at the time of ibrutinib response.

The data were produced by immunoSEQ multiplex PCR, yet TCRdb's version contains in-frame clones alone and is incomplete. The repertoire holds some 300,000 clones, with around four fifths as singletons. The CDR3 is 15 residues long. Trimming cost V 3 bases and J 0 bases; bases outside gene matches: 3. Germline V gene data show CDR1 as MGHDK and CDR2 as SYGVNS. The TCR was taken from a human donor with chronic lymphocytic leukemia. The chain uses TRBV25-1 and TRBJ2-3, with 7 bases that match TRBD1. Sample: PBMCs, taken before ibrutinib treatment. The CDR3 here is CASSDDRDSTDTQYF. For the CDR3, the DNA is TGTGCCAGCAGTGACGACAGGGATAGCACAGATACGCAGTATTTT.